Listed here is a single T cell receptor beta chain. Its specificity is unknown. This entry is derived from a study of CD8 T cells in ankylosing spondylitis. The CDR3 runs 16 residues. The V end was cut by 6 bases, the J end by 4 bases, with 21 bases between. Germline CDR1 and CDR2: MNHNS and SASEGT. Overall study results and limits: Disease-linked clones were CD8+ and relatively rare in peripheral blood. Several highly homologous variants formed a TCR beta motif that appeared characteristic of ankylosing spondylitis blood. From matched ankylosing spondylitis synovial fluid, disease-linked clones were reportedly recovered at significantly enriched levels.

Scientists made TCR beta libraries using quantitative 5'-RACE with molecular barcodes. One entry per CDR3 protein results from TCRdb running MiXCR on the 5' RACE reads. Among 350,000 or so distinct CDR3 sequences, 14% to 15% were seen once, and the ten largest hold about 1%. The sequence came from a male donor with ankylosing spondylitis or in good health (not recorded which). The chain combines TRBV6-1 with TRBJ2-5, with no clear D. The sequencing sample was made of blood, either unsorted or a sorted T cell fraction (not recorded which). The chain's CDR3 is CASSNYQADSLETQYF. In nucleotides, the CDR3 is TGTGCCAGCAGCAACTACCAGGCCGATTCCTTAGAGACCCAGTACTTC.